This T cell receptor beta chain originates from a study of T-cell reconstitution after alpha-beta-depleted transplantation in children. The CDR3 has 13 amino acids. Germline V CDR1 and CDR2: SGHTA, FQGNSA. The germline V and J ends were trimmed by 6 bases and 1 base, with 9 bases remaining between them. Unique molecular identifiers were incorporated during preparation of the TCRbeta library. TCRdb reanalysed the PCR reads using MiXCR and keeps one entry per CDR3 protein. This sample carries hundreds of thousands of distinct CDR3 sequences, approximately 17% of them seen once, and the ten largest clones take 1.1%. This clonotype appeared many times.

V usage is TRBV7-2 and J usage is TRBJ1-2; D gene uncertain. Specimen: PBMCs from the stem cell graft donor, collected from the stem cell graft. The source is a human donor who donated a stem cell graft to a child with acute myeloid leukemia. The CDR3 spells CASSEGFNYGYTF. In nucleotides, the CDR3 is TGTGCCAGCAGTGAAGGGTTTAACTATGGCTACACCTTC.